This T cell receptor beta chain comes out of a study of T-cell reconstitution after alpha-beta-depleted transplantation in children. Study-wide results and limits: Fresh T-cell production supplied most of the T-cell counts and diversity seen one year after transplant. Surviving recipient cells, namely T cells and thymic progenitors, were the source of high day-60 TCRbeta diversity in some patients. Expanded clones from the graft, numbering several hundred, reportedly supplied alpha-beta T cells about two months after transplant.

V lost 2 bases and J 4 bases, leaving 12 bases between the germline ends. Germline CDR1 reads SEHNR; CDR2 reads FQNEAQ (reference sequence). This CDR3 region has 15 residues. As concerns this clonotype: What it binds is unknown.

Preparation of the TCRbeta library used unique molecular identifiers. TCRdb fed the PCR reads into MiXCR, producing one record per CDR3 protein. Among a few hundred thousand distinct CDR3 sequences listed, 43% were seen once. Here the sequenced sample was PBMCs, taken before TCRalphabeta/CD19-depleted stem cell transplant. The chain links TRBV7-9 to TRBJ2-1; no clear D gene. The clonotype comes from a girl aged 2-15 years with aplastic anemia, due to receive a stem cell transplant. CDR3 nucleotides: TGTGCCAGCAGCTTATCGGAGACTCCTTACAATGAGCAGTTCTTC. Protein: CASSLSETPYNEQFF.